The 3 T cell receptor beta chains listed next were all sequenced from one sample in a study of control samples from healthy donors and cancer patients. Data came from immunoSEQ multiplex PCR; TCRdb stores just in-frame clones and leaves some out. Altogether 100,000 to 150,000 clones are present, more than 80% being singletons, with the ten largest covering under 3%. The sample consisted of blood. Source of these receptors: a man in his forties in good health.

The genes are TRBV30 and TRBJ1-4; 7 bases are shared with TRBD1. V was clipped by 4 bases and J by 8 bases; unmatched bases: 7. The CDR3 runs to 13 residues. Germline V gene lookup returns CDR1 GTSNPN and CDR2 SVGIG (reference sequence). The CDR3 is CAWTNRGREKLFF. The CDR3 bases are TGTGCCTGGACAAACAGGGGTAGGGAAAAACTGTTTTTT.

The chain has TRBV9 and TRBJ2-3, with a possible D match to TRBD1 (7 bases). Trimming removed 3 bases from V and 8 bases from J, with 16 bases in between. Germline values: CDR1 SGDLS, CDR2 YYNGEE. This CDR3 region has 14 residues. DNA of the CDR3: TGTGCCAGCAGCGCCGGGACAGTGGGAGGTACGCAGTATTTT. Amino acid sequence: CASSAGTVGGTQYF. The whole variable domain, filled in from reference TRBV9 and TRBJ2-3, reads DSGVTQTPKHLITATGQRVTLRCSPRSGDLSVYWYQQSLDQGLQFLIQYYNGEERAKGNILERFSAQQFPDLHSELNLSSLELGDSALYFCASSAGTVGGTQYFGPGTRLTVL.

This chain joins TRBV25-1 and TRBJ1-1; tentative D call: TRBD1 (5 bases). CDR3 length: 13 residues. Germline-derived CDR1 and CDR2 are MGHDK and SYGVNS. V lost 5 bases and J lost 5, with 12 bases in between. CDR3 protein: CASSWGVGTEAFF. Written as DNA, the CDR3 is TGTGCCAGCAGTTGGGGCGTGGGGACTGAAGCTTTCTTT.